This passage covers 28 T cell receptor beta chains from one sample sequenced in a study of neurological immune-mediated disorders. Via MiXCR, TCRdb re-called the 5' RACE reads, giving one row per CDR3 protein. The table records about 30,000 distinct CDR3 sequences, about 16% of them present only once. Sequencing was carried out using PBMCs. All receptors come from a man in his sixties or seventies in good health.

Many counts were recorded for this clonotype. The genes are TRBV5-8 and TRBJ2-3; 9 nucleotides match TRBD1. The J segment lost 7 bases and the V segment lost 3 bases, leaving 6 bases of the junction unmatched. The CDR3 sequence is 14 residues long. Germline V gene data show CDR1 as SGHTS and CDR2 as YDEGEE. CDR3 nucleotides: TGTGCCAGCAGCTGGGGACAGGGTATCAATACGCAGTATTTT. Amino acid sequence: CASSWGQGINTQYF.

This clonotype showed up just a few times. The V and J genes are TRBV6-5 and TRBJ2-5; TRBD1 matches 10 bases. This CDR3 has 19 amino acids. Germline CDR1 reads MNHEY; CDR2 reads SVGAGI. V gave up 6 bases and J gave up 0 bases; unmatched junction bases: 16. The CDR3 sequence is CASSAVTGGRWGYQETQYF. CDR3 sequence (DNA): TGTGCCAGCAGCGCCGTGACAGGGGGCAGGTGGGGGTACCAAGAGACCCAGTACTTC.

This clonotype was counted at least ten times. The chain combines TRBV9 with TRBJ1-1, with D perhaps matching TRBD1 (5 bases). The length of the CDR3 is 13 residues. The germline gives CDR1 SGDLS, CDR2 YYNGEE. V gave up 3 bases and J gave up 4 bases, with 10 bases separating them. For the CDR3, the DNA is TGTGCCAGCAGCGGCCACGGGGGCACTGAAGCTTTCTTT. Protein product: CASSGHGGTEAFF. The full variable domain, its missing parts supplied by reference TRBV9 and TRBJ1-1, is DSGVTQTPKHLITATGQRVTLRCSPRSGDLSVYWYQQSLDQGLQFLIQYYNGEERAKGNILERFSAQQFPDLHSELNLSSLELGDSALYFCASSGHGGTEAFFGQGTRLTVV.

This clonotype came up a few times. V gene TRBV7-2 combines with J gene TRBJ2-7, with 9 bases matching TRBD1. This CDR3 comprises 14 residues. Germline CDR1 and CDR2: SGHTA and FQGNSA. V lost 2 bases, J lost 3 bases, and 2 bases stayed unmatched. The chain's CDR3 is CASSLNRGLYEQYF. The CDR3 nucleotides are TGTGCCAGCAGCTTAAACAGGGGGCTCTACGAGCAGTACTTC.

This clonotype has at least ten counts. This sequence joins TRBV18 and TRBJ2-7; D is undetermined. Germline loops: CDR1 KGHSH, CDR2 LQKENI. The CDR3 consists of 16 residues. V was cut by 3 bases and J by 2 bases, with 17 bases left in between. CDR3: CASSPPDRPPTYEQYF. The CDR3 coding sequence is TGTGCCAGCTCACCCCCGGACCGGCCTCCCACCTACGAGCAGTACTTC.

This clonotype was picked up many times. J is TRBJ1-1 and V is TRBV4-3; D is perhaps TRBD1 (6 bases). This CDR3 contains 13 residues. Trimming took off 6 bases at V and 4 bases at J, with 12 bases between the two ends. The germline V gene has CDR1 LGHNA and CDR2 YSLEER. The CDR3: CASSLQGGTEAFF. The CDR3 nucleotides are TGCGCCAGCAGTCTACAGGGAGGCACTGAAGCTTTCTTT.

The gene calls are TRBV7-6 and TRBJ2-3; TRBD2 agrees at 11 bases. The germline V gene has CDR1 SGHVS and CDR2 FNYEAQ. This CDR3 has 16 residues. V was clipped by 1 base and J by 1 base; unmatched bases: 1. The CDR3 protein is CASSLVSGGGTDTQYF. The DNA for the CDR3 is TGTGCCAGCAGCTTAGTTAGCGGGGGGGGCACAGATACGCAGTATTTT.

This clonotype was recorded at least ten times. V is TRBV24-1 and J is TRBJ2-1; perhaps TRBD2 as D (6 bases). CDR1 and CDR2 (germline): KGHDR, SFDVKD. Trimming took 0 bases from V and 4 from J, leaving 9 bases between them. The CDR3 loop spans 15 amino acids. The CDR3 protein is CATSDLMEGYNEQFF. CDR3 DNA: TGTGCCACCAGTGATTTGATGGAGGGGTACAATGAGCAGTTCTTC.

Points on this clonotype: A read error may explain this, as a much larger clone is one base away. The genes are TRBV7-8 and TRBJ1-6, with no clear D. The CDR3 extends over 16 amino acids. Per the germline V gene, CDR1 is SGHVS and CDR2 is FQNEAQ. V gave up 3 bases and J gave up 3 bases, with 12 bases separating them. The CDR3 sequence: CASSLVNEYYNSPLHF. Written as DNA, the CDR3 is TGTGCCAGCAGCTTGGTCAACGAGTACTATAATTCACCCCTCCACTTT.

This clonotype was picked up many times. This chain joins TRBV2 and TRBJ2-5; 9 bases are a match to TRBD1. CDR3 length: 14 residues. Per the germline V gene, CDR1 is SNHLY and CDR2 is FYNNEI. With 8 bases clipped from V and 3 bases from J, the junction kept 7 bases outside the gene matches. CDR3 residues: CASGPRTGEETQYF. CDR3 bases: TGTGCCAGCGGGCCTAGGACAGGGGAAGAGACCCAGTACTTC.

This clonotype was detected many times. This chain uses TRBV6-2 or TRBV6-3 with TRBJ2-4, with D perhaps TRBD2 (5 bases). Trimming shortened V by 4 bases and J by 0 bases, and 13 bases separated the two germline ends. CDR3 length: 16 residues. The V gene's germline CDR1 is MNHEY and CDR2 SVGEGT. DNA of the CDR3: TGTGCCAGCAGTTCCGTGAGGGAACTAGCCAAAAACATTCAGTACTTC. This sequence encodes CASSSVRELAKNIQYF.

This clonotype was counted many times. The V gene is TRBV11-2, the J gene TRBJ2-7, with TRBD1 matching 7 bases. There are 14 residues in the CDR3. The germline CDR1 and CDR2 sequences are SGHAT and FQNNGV. Germline trimming cut 5 bases from V and 0 bases from J; bases unmatched to any gene: 4. The DNA for the CDR3 is TGTGCCAGCAGCCCCGGGACAGCCTCCTACGAGCAGTACTTC. Protein sequence: CASSPGTASYEQYF.

The table lists this clonotype with many counts. The chain employs TRBV9 and TRBJ2-2; D not resolved. CDR1 and CDR2 from the germline V gene are SGDLS and YYNGEE. The germline V and J ends were trimmed by 4 bases and 4 bases, with 11 bases remaining between them. This CDR3 is 14 amino acids long. In DNA form, the CDR3 reads TGTGCCAGCAGCCCCTGGACCAGCACCGGGGAGCTGTTTTTT. Translated, it gives CASSPWTSTGELFF.

This clonotype was found many times. The chain recombines TRBV5-8 with TRBJ2-3; 10 positions match TRBD2. Losses at the gene ends were 0 bases for V and 3 bases for J; bases not matched to a gene: 4. The CDR3 covers 16 residues. Germline-derived CDR1 and CDR2 are SGHTS and YDEGEE. CDR3 in amino acids: CASSLGLAGVTDTQYF. DNA of the CDR3: TGTGCCAGCAGCTTGGGGCTAGCGGGGGTGACAGATACGCAGTATTTT.

This clonotype appeared many times. The J gene is TRBJ2-2, the V gene TRBV7-2, with D perhaps TRBD2 (5 bases). Per germline, CDR1 SGHTA and CDR2 FQGNSA. The V end was cut by 0 bases, the J end by 3 bases, with 11 bases between. This CDR3 spans 16 amino acids. The CDR3 is CASSLAVLGDTGELFF. CDR3 nucleotides: TGTGCCAGCAGCTTAGCGGTACTCGGGGACACCGGGGAGCTGTTTTTT.

This clonotype has at least ten counts. The chain uses TRBV6-1 and TRBJ2-4; 8 nucleotides agree with TRBD1. CDR1 and CDR2 from the germline V gene are MNHNS and SASEGT. The CDR3 length is 14 residues. J was trimmed by 8 bases and V by 3 bases; bases with no gene match: 6. As DNA, the CDR3 is TGTGCCAGCAGTGATTCAGGGGGCATACACATTCAGTACTTC. It yields the protein CASSDSGGIHIQYF.

This clonotype was observed at least ten times. V and J are TRBV18 and TRBJ2-3; D not resolved. The CDR3 runs 11 residues. The V end lost 3 bases, the J end lost 4 bases, and 2 bases lay between the germline ends. In germline, CDR1 is KGHSH, CDR2 LQKENI. CDR3 sequence: CASSPADTQYF. The CDR3 coding sequence is TGTGCCAGCTCACCCGCAGATACGCAGTATTTT.

This clonotype was counted at least ten times. This chain links TRBV7-2 with TRBJ2-7; maybe TRBD1 (6 bases). The CDR3 sequence is 15 residues long. V was clipped by 6 bases and J by 6 bases, with 21 bases between them. Germline values: CDR1 SGHTA, CDR2 FQGNSA. The CDR3 here is CASRPHGTTPGEQYF. The CDR3 DNA sequence: TGTGCCAGCAGGCCCCACGGGACAACTCCTGGCGAGCAGTACTTC.

At least ten counts were recorded for this clonotype. The V and J genes are TRBV20-1 and TRBJ1-6, with D possibly being TRBD1 (5 bases). Trimming removed 6 bases at V and 6 bases at J, with 27 bases between. The CDR3 spans 18 residues. The germline V gene has CDR1 DFQATT and CDR2 SNEGSKA (reference sequence). This chain's CDR3 is CSAEEEGSFRGVNSPLHF. CDR3 DNA sequence: TGCAGTGCAGAGGAGGAGGGGTCCTTTAGGGGTGTTAATTCACCCCTCCACTTT.

This clonotype is classed as medium-sized. CDR3 sequence: CASSLGPWNEQFF. CDR3 coding DNA: TGTGCCAGCAGCTTAGGGCCTTGGAATGAGCAGTTCTTC. This chain joins TRBV7-2 and TRBJ2-1; D not resolved. The CDR3 consists of 13 residues. V was trimmed by 1 base and J by 7 bases, leaving 8 bases between them. Looked up from germline, CDR1 is SGHTA and CDR2 is FQGNSA.

This clonotype was seen many times. The J gene is TRBJ2-1, the V gene TRBV5-5; D is unclear. CDR1 is SGHKS, CDR2 YYEKEE, per germline (reference sequence). V lost 2 bases to trimming and J lost 8 bases, with 8 bases between them. The CDR3 contains 12 residues. CDR3 sequence (DNA): TGTGCCAGCAGCTTTTTTTTGTATGAGCAGTTCTTC. As protein: CASSFFLYEQFF.

This clonotype was counted many times. This sequence joins TRBV7-2 and TRBJ2-7; 11 bases are a match to TRBD2. The CDR3 length is 17 residues. The germline V gene encodes CDR1 SGHTA and CDR2 FQGNSA. Losses at the gene ends were 4 bases for V and 0 bases for J; bases not matched to a gene: 8. As DNA, the CDR3 is TGTGCCAGCAGCTCGCCGACTAGCGGGGCCAGCTCCTACGAGCAGTACTTC. Its protein is CASSSPTSGASSYEQYF.

This clonotype was found many times. Here the CDR3 DNA reads TGCAGTGCTCTGAGAACAGGGAGCACCGGGGAGCTGTTTTTT. This encodes CSALRTGSTGELFF. The V gene is TRBV20-1, the J gene TRBJ2-2; TRBD1 is a possible D gene (6 bases). Germline CDR1 DFQATT, CDR2 SNEGSKA (reference sequence). This CDR3 is 14 amino acids long. With 5 bases removed from V and 4 bases from J, the gap between germline ends came to 14 bases.

This clonotype turned up a few times. The CDR3 spells CSASPGVNRAQYF. CDR3 sequence (DNA): TGCAGTGCTAGCCCGGGGGTCAACAGGGCCCAGTACTTC. The V gene is TRBV20-1, the J gene TRBJ2-5, with D tentatively TRBD1 or TRBD2 (6 bases each). Between the trimmed V and J ends, which lost 3 bases and 9 bases, there was a span of 17 bases. This CDR3 is 13 amino acids long. Germline V gene data show CDR1 as DFQATT and CDR2 as SNEGSKA (reference sequence).

This clonotype has at least ten counts. The chain joins TRBV6-6 to TRBJ1-5; tentative D call: TRBD1 (6 bases). Germline V gene lookup returns CDR1 MNHNY and CDR2 SVGAGI (reference sequence). Trimming left V 6 bases short and J 6 bases short, with 15 bases between. The CDR3 runs to 14 residues. The CDR3: CASSPPGAGQPQHF. In DNA form, the CDR3 reads TGTGCCAGCAGCCCTCCAGGGGCTGGTCAGCCCCAGCATTTT.

With respect to this clonotype: The DNA is omitted, as the CDR3 cannot be located on it reliably, and the CDR3 follows TCRdb's listing. The chain recombines TRBV9 with TRBJ2-1; no check of the table's D call, TRBD2, against the DNA was made. The CDR3 numbers 20 amino acids, ends counted. The V gene's germline CDR1 is SGDLS and CDR2 YYNGEE. The CDR3 loop is CASSFYICSAKGTSVNEQFF.

This clonotype has more than one count but fewer than ten. V and J are TRBV12-3 or TRBV12-4 and TRBJ1-6; D possibly corresponds to TRBD1 (6 bases). The CDR3 loop spans 16 amino acids. Trimming removed 2 bases from V and 6 bases from J, with 14 bases in between. CDR3 loop: CASSLIWHRANSPLHF. The CDR3 nucleotides read TGTGCCAGCAGTTTAATCTGGCACAGGGCTAATTCACCCCTCCACTTT.

This clonotype occurred many times. The chain has TRBV18 and TRBJ2-7; D might be TRBD1 or TRBD2, each matching 5 bases. The CDR3 is 14 amino acids. Trimming left V 3 bases short and J 4 bases short, with 13 bases between. The germline gives CDR1 KGHSH, CDR2 LQKENI. The CDR3 region is CASSPGRDPYEQYF. CDR3 DNA sequence: TGTGCCAGCTCACCGGGACGGGACCCTTACGAGCAGTACTTC. Supplemented by reference TRBV18 and TRBJ2-7, the full variable domain reads NAGVMQNPRHLVRRRGQEARLRCSPMKGHSHVYWYRQLPEEGLKFMVYLQKENIIDESGMPKERFSAEFPKEGPSILRIQQVVRGDSAAYFCASSPGRDPYEQYFGPGTRLTVT.